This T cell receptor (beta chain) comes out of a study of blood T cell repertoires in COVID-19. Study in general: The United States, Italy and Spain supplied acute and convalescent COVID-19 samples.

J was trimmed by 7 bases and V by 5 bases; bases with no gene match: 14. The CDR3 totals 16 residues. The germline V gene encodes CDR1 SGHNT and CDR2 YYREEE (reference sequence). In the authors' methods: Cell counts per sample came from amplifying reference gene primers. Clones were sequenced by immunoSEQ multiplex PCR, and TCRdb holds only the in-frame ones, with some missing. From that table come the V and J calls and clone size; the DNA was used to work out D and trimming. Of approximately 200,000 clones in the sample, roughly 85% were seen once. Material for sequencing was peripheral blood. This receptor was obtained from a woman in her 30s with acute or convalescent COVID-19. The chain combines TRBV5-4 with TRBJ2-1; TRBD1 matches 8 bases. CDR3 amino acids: CASRTGTGGIVNEQFF. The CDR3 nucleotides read TGTGCCAGCAGGACCGGGACAGGTGGGATAGTGAATGAGCAGTTCTTC.